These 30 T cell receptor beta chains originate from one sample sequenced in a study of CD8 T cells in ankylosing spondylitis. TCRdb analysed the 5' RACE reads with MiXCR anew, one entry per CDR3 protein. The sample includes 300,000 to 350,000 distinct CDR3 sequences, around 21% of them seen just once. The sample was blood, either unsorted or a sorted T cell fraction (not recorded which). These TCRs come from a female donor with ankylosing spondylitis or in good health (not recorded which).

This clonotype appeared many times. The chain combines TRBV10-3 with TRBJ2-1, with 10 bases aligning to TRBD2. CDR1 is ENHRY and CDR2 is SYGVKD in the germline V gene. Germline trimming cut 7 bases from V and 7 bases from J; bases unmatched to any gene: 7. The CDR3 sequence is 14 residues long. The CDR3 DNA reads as TGTGCCATCAAGGCAAGCGGGAGGGGGAATGAGCAGTTCTTC. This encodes CAIKASGRGNEQFF.

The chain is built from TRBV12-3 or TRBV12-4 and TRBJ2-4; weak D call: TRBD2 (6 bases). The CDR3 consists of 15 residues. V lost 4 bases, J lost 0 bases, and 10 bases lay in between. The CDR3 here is CASSSLGGAKNIQYF. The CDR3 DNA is TGTGCCAGCAGTTCCCTCGGGGGAGCCAAAAACATTCAGTACTTC.

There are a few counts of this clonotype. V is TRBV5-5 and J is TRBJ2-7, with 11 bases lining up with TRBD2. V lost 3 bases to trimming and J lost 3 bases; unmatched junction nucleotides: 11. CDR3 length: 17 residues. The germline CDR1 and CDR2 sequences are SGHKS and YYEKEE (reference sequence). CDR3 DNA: TGTGCCAGCAGCTCAGTCCCTAGCGGGAGGACCCTCTACGAGCAGTACTTC. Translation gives CASSSVPSGRTLYEQYF.

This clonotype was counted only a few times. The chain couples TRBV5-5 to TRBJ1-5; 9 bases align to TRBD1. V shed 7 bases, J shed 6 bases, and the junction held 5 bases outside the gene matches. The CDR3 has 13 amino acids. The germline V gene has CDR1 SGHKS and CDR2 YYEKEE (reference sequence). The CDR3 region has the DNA TGTGCCAGCGGACAGGGGTTGGGTCAGCCCCAGCATTTT. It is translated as CASGQGLGQPQHF.

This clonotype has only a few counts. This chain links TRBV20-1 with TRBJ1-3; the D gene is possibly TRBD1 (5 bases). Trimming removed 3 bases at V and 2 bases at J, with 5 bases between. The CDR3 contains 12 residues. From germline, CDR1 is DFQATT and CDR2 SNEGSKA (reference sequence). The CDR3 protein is CSASRAGNTIYF. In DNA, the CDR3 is TGCAGTGCTAGCAGGGCTGGAAACACCATATATTTT.

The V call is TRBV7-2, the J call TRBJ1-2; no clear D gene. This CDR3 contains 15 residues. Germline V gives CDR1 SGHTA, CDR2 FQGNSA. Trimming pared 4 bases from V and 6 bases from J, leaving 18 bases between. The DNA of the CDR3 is TGTGCCAGCAGCTACTCCCGAGACGGGGTCAATGGCTACACCTTC. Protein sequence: CASSYSRDGVNGYTF.

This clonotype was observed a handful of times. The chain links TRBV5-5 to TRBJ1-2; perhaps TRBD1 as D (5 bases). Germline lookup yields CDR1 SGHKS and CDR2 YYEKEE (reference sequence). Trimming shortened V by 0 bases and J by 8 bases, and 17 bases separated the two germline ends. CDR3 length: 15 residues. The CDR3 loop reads CASSLVWDLERGYTF. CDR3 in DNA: TGTGCCAGCAGCTTGGTGTGGGACCTCGAGCGGGGCTACACCTTC.

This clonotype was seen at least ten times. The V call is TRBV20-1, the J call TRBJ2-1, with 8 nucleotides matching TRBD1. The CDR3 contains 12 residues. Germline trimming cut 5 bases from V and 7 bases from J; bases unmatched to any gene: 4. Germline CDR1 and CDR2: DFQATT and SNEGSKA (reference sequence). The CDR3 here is CSAGRTGNEQFF. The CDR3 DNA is TGCAGTGCTGGAAGGACAGGGAATGAGCAGTTCTTC.

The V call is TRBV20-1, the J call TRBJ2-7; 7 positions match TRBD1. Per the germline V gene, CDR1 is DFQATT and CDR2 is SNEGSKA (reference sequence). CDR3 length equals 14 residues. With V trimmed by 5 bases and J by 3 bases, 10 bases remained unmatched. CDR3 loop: CSAEGDRSNYEQYF. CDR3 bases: TGCAGTGCTGAAGGGGACAGATCAAACTACGAGCAGTACTTC.

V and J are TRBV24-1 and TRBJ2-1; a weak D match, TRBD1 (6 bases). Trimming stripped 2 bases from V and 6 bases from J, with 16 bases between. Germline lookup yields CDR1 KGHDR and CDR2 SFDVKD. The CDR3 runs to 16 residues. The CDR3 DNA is TGTGCCACCAGTGATTATGCAACAGGGTTAGGCAATGAGCAGTTCTTC. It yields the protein CATSDYATGLGNEQFF.

CDR3 nucleotide sequence: TGCGCCAGCAGTGATTTCGGGAGGGCCTCCTACGAGCAGTACTTC. Its translation is CASSDFGRASYEQYF. This chain connects TRBV10-2 to TRBJ2-7; 8 bases are a match to TRBD2. The trim removed 3 bases at V and 0 bases at J, leaving 4 bases unmatched. Germline values: CDR1 WSHSY, CDR2 SAAADI. The CDR3 covers 15 residues.

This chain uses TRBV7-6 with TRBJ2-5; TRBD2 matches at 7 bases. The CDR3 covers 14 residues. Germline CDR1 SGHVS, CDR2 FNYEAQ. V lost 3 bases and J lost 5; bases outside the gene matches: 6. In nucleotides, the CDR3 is TGTGCCAGCAGCTTCACTAGCGCGGGGGAGACCCAGTACTTC. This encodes CASSFTSAGETQYF.

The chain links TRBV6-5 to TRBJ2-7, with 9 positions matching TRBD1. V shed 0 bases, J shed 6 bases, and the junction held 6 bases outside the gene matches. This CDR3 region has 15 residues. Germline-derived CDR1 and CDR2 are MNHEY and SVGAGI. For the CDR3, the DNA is TGTGCCAGCAGTTACTCTACAGGGGGCCAAGTCGAGCAGTACTTC. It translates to CASSYSTGGQVEQYF.

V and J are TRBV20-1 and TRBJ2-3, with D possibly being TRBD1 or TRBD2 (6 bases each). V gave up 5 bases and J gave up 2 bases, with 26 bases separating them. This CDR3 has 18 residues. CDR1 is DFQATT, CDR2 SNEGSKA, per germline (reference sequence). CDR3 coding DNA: TGCAGTGCTTCACTCCCAGGGGCGTCGGCGGGGCCCACAGATACGCAGTATTTT. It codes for CSASLPGASAGPTDTQYF.

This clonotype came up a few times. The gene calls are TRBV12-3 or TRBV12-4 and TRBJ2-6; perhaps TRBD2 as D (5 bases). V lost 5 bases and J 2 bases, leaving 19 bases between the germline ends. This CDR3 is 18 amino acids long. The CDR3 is CASSTRVSLRPGANVLTF. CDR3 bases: TGTGCCAGCAGTACGAGGGTCTCTTTAAGGCCTGGGGCCAACGTCCTGACTTTC.

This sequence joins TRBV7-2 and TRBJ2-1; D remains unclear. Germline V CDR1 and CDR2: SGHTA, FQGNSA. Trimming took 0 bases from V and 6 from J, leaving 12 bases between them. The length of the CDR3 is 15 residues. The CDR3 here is CASSLAASLRNEQFF. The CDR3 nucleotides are TGTGCCAGCAGCTTAGCAGCCTCTCTTCGCAATGAGCAGTTCTTC.

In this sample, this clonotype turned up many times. CDR3 bases: TGTGCCAGCAGTTCCCGGACAGGGGGCCCTCAGCCCCAGCATTTT. Protein: CASSSRTGGPQPQHF. The chain combines TRBV12-3 or TRBV12-4 with TRBJ1-5, with 11 bases fitting TRBD1. V shed 4 bases and J 6 bases; nucleotides not matched to a gene: 5. The CDR3 runs to 15 residues.

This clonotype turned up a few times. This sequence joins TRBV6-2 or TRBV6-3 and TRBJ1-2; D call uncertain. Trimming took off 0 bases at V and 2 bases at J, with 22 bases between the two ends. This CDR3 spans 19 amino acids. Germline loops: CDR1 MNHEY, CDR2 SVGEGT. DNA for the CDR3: TGTGCCAGCAGTTACTCGACCAAGGCAGACCGATGGGGAAACTATGGCTACACCTTC. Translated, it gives CASSYSTKADRWGNYGYTF.

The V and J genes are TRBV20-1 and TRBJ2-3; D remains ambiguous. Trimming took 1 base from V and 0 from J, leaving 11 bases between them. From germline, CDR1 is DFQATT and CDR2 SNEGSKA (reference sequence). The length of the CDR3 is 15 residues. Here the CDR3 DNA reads TGCAGTGCTAGAGTAACCTCGTTCAGCACAGATACGCAGTATTTT. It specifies CSARVTSFSTDTQYF.

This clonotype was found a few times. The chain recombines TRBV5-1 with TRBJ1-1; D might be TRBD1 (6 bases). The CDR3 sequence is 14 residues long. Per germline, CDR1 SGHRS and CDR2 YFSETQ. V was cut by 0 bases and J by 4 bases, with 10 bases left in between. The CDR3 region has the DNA TGCGCCAGCAGCTTGGACAGGGTTGCCACTGAAGCTTTCTTT. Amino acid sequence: CASSLDRVATEAFF.

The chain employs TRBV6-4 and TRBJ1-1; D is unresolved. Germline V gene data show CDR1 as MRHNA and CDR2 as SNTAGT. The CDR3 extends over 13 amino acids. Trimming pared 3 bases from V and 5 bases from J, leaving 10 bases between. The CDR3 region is CASSEELRTEAFF. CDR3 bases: TGTGCCAGCAGTGAGGAATTACGAACTGAAGCTTTCTTT.

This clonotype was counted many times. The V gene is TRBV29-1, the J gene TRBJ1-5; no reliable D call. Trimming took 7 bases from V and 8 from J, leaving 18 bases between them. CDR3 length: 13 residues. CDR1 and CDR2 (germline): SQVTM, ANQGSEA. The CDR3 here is CSALPFSGEPQHF. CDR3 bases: TGCAGCGCCCTCCCCTTTTCTGGCGAGCCCCAGCATTTT.

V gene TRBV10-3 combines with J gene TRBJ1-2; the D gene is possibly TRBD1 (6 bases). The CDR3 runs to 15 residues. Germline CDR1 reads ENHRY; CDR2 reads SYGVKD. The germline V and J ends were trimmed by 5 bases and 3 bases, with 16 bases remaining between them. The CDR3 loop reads CAISNLGGMDYGYTF. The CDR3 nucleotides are TGTGCCATCAGTAACCTAGGGGGAATGGACTATGGCTACACCTTC.

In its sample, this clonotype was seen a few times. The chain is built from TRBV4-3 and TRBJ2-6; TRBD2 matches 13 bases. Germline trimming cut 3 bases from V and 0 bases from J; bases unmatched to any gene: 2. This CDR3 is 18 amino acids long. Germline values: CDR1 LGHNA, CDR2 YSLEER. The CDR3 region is CASSQGLAGISGANVLTF. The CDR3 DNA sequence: TGCGCCAGCAGCCAGGGACTAGCGGGAATCTCTGGGGCCAACGTCCTGACTTTC.

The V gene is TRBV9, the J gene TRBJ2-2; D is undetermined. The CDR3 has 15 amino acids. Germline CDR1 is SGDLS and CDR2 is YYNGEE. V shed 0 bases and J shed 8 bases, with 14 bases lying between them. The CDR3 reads CASSVASTSPGELFF. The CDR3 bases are TGTGCCAGCAGCGTAGCTTCCACAAGCCCGGGGGAGCTGTTTTTT.

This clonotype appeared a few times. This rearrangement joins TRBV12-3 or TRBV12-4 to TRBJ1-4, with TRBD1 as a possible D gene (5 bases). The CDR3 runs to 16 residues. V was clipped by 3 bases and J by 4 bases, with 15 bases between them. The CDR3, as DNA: TGTGCCAGCAGTTTTCTACGACAGCTGCGTAATGAAAAACTGTTTTTT. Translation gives CASSFLRQLRNEKLFF.

The CDR3 sequence: CATPSWGRAYYEQYF. CDR3 in DNA: TGTGCCACTCCGTCGTGGGGGAGGGCGTACTACGAGCAGTACTTC. This chain links TRBV25-1 with TRBJ2-7; 7 positions agree with TRBD2. CDR3 length: 15 residues. With 10 bases clipped from V and 3 bases from J, the junction kept 15 bases outside the gene matches. CDR1 and CDR2 from the germline V gene are MGHDK and SYGVNS.

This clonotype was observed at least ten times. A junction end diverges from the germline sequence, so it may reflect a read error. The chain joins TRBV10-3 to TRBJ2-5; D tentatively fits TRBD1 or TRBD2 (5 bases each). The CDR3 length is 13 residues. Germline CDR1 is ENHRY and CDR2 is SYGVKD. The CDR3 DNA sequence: TGTGCCACCAGGATGGGGGACCAAGGGACCCAGTACTTC. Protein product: CATRMGDQGTQYF.

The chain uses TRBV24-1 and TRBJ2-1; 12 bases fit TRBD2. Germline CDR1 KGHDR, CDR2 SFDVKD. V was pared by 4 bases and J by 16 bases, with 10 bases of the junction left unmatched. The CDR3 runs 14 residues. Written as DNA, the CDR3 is TGTGCCACCAGTGACCCGACTAGCGGGAGCTCCCCATTCTTC. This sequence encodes CATSDPTSGSSPFF.

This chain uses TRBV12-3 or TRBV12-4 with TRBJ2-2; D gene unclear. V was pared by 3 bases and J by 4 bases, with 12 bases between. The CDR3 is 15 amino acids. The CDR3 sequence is CASSFGRSGTGELFF. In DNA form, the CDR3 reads TGTGCCAGCAGTTTCGGACGGTCGGGCACCGGGGAGCTGTTTTTT.